This T cell receptor (beta chain) stems from a study of blood T cell repertoires in COVID-19. Study-wide background: Acute and convalescent COVID-19 specimens originated in the United States, Italy and Spain. PBMCs, B-cell-depleted T cells, or T cells were the source of the cDNA or gDNA that made up the material.

In the original workflow: Estimated nucleated cell counts came from reference gene primer amplification. The assay was immunoSEQ multiplex PCR, and TCRdb's table has in-frame clones only and misses some. V, J and clone size were drawn from that table, and D and trimming were deduced from the DNA. Of about 120,000 clones in the sample, approximately 65% were seen once. This sequence was found in a woman in her sixties or seventies with acute or convalescent COVID-19. The sample consisted of peripheral blood.

The CDR3 spells CASSKQGGETQYF. In DNA form, the CDR3 reads TGTGCCAGCAGCAAACAGGGTGGGGAGACCCAGTACTTC. This chain connects TRBV7-2 to TRBJ2-5; perhaps TRBD1 as D (6 bases). The CDR3 is made up of 13 amino acids. Germline CDR1 reads SGHTA; CDR2 reads FQGNSA. With 5 bases removed from V and 5 bases from J, the gap between germline ends came to 12 bases.